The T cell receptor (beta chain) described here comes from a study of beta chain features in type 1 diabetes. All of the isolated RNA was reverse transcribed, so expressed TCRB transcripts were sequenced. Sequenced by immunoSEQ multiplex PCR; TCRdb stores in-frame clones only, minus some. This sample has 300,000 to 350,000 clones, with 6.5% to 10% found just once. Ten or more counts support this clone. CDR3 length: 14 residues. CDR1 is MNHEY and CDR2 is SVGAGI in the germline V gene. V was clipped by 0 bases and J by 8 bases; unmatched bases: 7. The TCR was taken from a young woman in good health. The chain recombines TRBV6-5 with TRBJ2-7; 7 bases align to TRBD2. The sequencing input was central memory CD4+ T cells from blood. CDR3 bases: TGTGCCAGCAGTTACTCGGGGGACTACAGCAAGCAGTACTTC. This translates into CASSYSGDYSKQYF.